A selection of T cell receptor beta chains follows, all from one sample in a study of shared clonotypes between healthy human individuals. The repertoire was sequenced with immunoSEQ multiplex PCR; TCRdb's copy has only in-frame clones and lacks some. Seen here are 750,000 to 1,000,000 clones, nearly 95% observed once, and the top ten hold less than 25%. Sequences were obtained from naive CD8+ T cells sorted from blood. These receptors came from a man aged 25-40 years in good health. Both conserved end residues are part of each CDR3. Fields, in order: V gene, clone size, J gene, D gene, CDR3 protein, CDR3 DNA. A D gene is named only where the DNA matches it firmly. Expanded clones get a size class; other rows say once, few or many, or leave the size out.

TRBV5-1	.	TRBJ2-5	.	CASRERGRETQYF	TGCGCCAGCAGGGAGAGAGGTCGGGAGACCCAGTACTTC
TRBV27	.	TRBJ1-5	.	CASSFGEDQPQHF	TGTGCCAGCAGTTTCGGGGAAGATCAGCCCCAGCATTTT
TRBV6-1	.	TRBJ2-3	.	CASSEISTDTQYF	TGTGCCAGCAGTGAAATAAGCACAGATACGCAGTATTTT
TRBV10-3	.	TRBJ2-7	TRBD2	CAISESGREGLYEQYF	TGTGCCATCAGTGAGTCAGGGCGGGAGGGGCTCTACGAGCAGTACTTC
TRBV25-1	once	TRBJ1-2	.	CASSEHPLRYGYTF	TGTGCCAGCAGTGAACACCCGTTGCGCTATGGCTACACCTTC
TRBV7-5	.	TRBJ2-7	.	CARAKGPFYEQYF	TGTGCCAGAGCCAAAGGACCCTTCTACGAGCAGTACTTC
TRBV6-5	once	TRBJ2-1	.	CASSLGQSSYNEQFF	TGTGCCAGCAGCCTCGGACAGAGCTCCTACAATGAGCAGTTCTTC
TRBV28	.	TRBJ2-2	.	CASSFQASLSGELFF	TGTGCCAGCAGTTTCCAGGCTAGCCTCTCCGGGGAGCTGTTTTTT
TRBV28	.	TRBJ1-1	.	CASSHGVGAFF	TGTGCCAGCAGTCACGGGGTGGGAGCTTTCTTT
TRBV28	.	TRBJ2-7	.	CASSFRGFYEQYF	TGTGCCAGCAGTTTCAGGGGTTTTTACGAGCAGTACTTC
TRBV5-5	.	TRBJ1-4	.	CASSLVGVGQEKLFF	TGTGCCAGCAGCTTGGTCGGAGTCGGTCAAGAAAAACTGTTTTTT
TRBV13	.	TRBJ1-1	TRBD1	CASSLTGENKAFF	TGTGCCAGCAGCTTAACAGGGGAGAATAAAGCTTTCTTT
TRBV19	.	TRBJ1-5	TRBD1	CASSIWDRSQPQHF	TGTGCCAGTAGTATTTGGGACAGAAGTCAGCCCCAGCATTTT
TRBV11-2	.	TRBJ1-2	.	CASSLEAPDYGYTF	TGTGCCAGCAGCTTAGAGGCCCCAGACTATGGCTACACCTTC
TRBV11-2	.	TRBJ2-1	.	CASSLYRGLNEQFF	TGTGCCAGCAGCTTATATCGGGGTCTCAATGAGCAGTTCTTC
TRBV6-5	.	TRBJ1-4	.	CASSYPVGGEKLFF	TGTGCCAGCAGTTACCCGGTTGGGGGGGAAAAACTGTTTTTT
TRBV29-1	.	TRBJ2-5	.	CSAQGGETQYF	TGCAGCGCCCAGGGCGGAGAGACCCAGTACTTC
TRBV27	.	TRBJ1-1	.	CASAPLGQNTEAFF	TGTGCCAGCGCCCCCTTGGGACAGAACACTGAAGCTTTCTTT
TRBV29-1	.	TRBJ1-1	.	CSVEDLKVGRLIGAFF	TGCAGCGTTGAAGATCTTAAAGTTGGCCGCTTGATTGGGGCTTTCTTT
TRBV11-2	.	TRBJ2-1	.	CASSLVASEQFF	TGTGCCAGCAGCTTAGTAGCTAGTGAGCAGTTCTTC
TRBV5-1	.	TRBJ2-3	TRBD2	CASSLGTSGITDTQYF	TGCGCCAGCAGCTTGGGGACTAGCGGGATCACAGATACGCAGTATTTT
TRBV2	.	TRBJ2-7	.	CASRSHLGTGEQYF	TGTGCCAGCCGCTCGCACCTAGGGACGGGCGAGCAGTACTTC
TRBV4-1	.	TRBJ2-5	TRBD2	CASSQILAENEETQYF	TGCGCCAGCAGCCAAATCCTAGCGGAAAACGAAGAGACCCAGTACTTC
TRBV6-6	.	TRBJ2-2	.	CASTSVVGELFF	TGTGCCAGCACGTCAGTCGTCGGGGAGCTGTTTTTT
TRBV19	.	TRBJ2-7	TRBD2	CASAPGGYLEQYF	TGTGCCAGCGCGCCGGGGGGATACCTCGAGCAGTACTTC
TRBV14	.	TRBJ2-1	.	CASSQRIEQFF	TGTGCCAGCAGCCAGAGGATTGAGCAGTTCTTC
TRBV5-4	.	TRBJ2-1	TRBD2	CASSAGLAGVDEQFF	TGTGCCAGCAGCGCGGGACTAGCGGGAGTCGATGAGCAGTTCTTC
TRBV11-3	once	TRBJ2-7	.	CASSLDIPPGSYEQYF	TGTGCCAGCAGCTTAGATATCCCACCGGGCTCCTACGAGCAGTACTTC
TRBV7-6	.	TRBJ2-2	TRBD2	CASSMGLAGGPAGELFF	TGTGCCAGCAGCATGGGACTAGCGGGAGGGCCTGCCGGGGAGCTGTTTTTT
TRBV2	once	TRBJ2-3	.	CASRETPTPVDTQYF	TGTGCCAGCAGGGAGACCCCGACGCCCGTAGATACGCAGTATTTT
TRBV29-1	.	TRBJ2-3	TRBD2	CSATAGGPTDTQYF	TGCAGCGCTACAGCGGGAGGGCCCACAGATACGCAGTATTTT
TRBV28	.	TRBJ1-4	.	CASSGVPGGKLFF	TGTGCCAGCAGTGGGGTTCCGGGGGGGAAACTGTTTTTT
TRBV2	.	TRBJ2-1	.	CASSLETGYNEQFF	TGTGCCAGCAGTTTAGAGACAGGCTACAATGAGCAGTTCTTC
TRBV28	.	TRBJ2-1	TRBD2	CASSSPQAPLAGGNNEQFF	TGTGCCAGCAGTTCCCCACAGGCCCCACTAGCGGGAGGTAACAATGAGCAGTTCTTC
TRBV19	.	TRBJ1-2	TRBD1	CASSIVKTGTVEGYGYTF	TGTGCCAGTAGTATAGTTAAAACCGGGACAGTGGAGGGCTATGGCTACACCTTC
TRBV6-6	.	TRBJ2-1	.	CASSYSLESSYNEQFF	TGTGCCAGCAGTTACTCGCTGGAGAGCTCCTACAATGAGCAGTTCTTC
TRBV27	.	TRBJ2-7	TRBD2	CASSRTSGREQYF	TGTGCCAGCAGTCGGACTAGCGGGAGAGAGCAGTACTTC
TRBV4-1	.	TRBJ1-1	.	CASSPFEGMNTEAFF	TGCGCCAGCAGCCCCTTCGAAGGGATGAACACTGAAGCTTTCTTT
TRBV5-3	few	TRBJ2-7	.	CARSRYEQYF	TGTGCCAGAAGCCGGTACGAGCAGTACTTC
TRBV10-2	.	TRBJ2-2	TRBD2	CASSDLGTSGRAGELFF	TGCGCCAGCAGTGATCTCGGGACTAGCGGGAGGGCCGGGGAGCTGTTTTTT
TRBV4-2	.	TRBJ2-1	.	CASSGEAQGVDNEQFF	TGTGCCAGCAGCGGGGAGGCCCAAGGGGTTGACAATGAGCAGTTCTTC
TRBV5-1	.	TRBJ2-1	.	CASSFGSREFDEQFF	TGCGCCAGCAGCTTCGGGAGCCGGGAGTTCGATGAGCAGTTCTTC
TRBV30	.	TRBJ2-7	.	CAWSDQGKRKAYEQYF	TGTGCCTGGAGCGATCAAGGTAAAAGGAAAGCCTACGAGCAGTACTTC
TRBV10-1	.	TRBJ1-3	.	CASRDVTVSGNTIYF	TGCGCCAGCAGAGACGTGACAGTCTCTGGAAACACCATATATTTT
TRBV9	.	TRBJ1-3	.	CASSGRGGHSGNTIYF	TGTGCCAGCAGCGGCCGAGGGGGGCACTCTGGAAACACCATATATTTT
TRBV5-4	.	TRBJ2-7	TRBD2	CASSVVGLAGSRRGYEQYF	TGTGCCAGCAGCGTAGTGGGGCTAGCGGGATCCCGGCGCGGATACGAGCAGTACTTC
TRBV27	.	TRBJ2-1	TRBD2	CASSLTSGSSYNEQFF	TGTGCCAGCAGTTTGACTAGCGGAAGCTCCTACAATGAGCAGTTCTTC
TRBV27	.	TRBJ2-7	TRBD2	CASSLSASGAYEQYF	TGTGCCAGCAGTTTATCGGCTAGCGGAGCCTACGAGCAGTACTTC